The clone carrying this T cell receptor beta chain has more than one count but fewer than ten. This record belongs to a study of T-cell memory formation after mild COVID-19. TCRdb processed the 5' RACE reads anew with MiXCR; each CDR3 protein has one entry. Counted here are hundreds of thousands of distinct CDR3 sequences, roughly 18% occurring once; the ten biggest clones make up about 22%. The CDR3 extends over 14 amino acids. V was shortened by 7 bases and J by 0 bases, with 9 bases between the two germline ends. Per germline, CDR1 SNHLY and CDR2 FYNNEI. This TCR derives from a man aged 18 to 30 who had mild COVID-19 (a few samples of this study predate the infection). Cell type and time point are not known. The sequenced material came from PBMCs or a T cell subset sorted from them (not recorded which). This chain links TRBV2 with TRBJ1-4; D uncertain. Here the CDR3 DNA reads TGTGCCAGCAAGACGGTTTCAACTAATGAAAAACTGTTTTTT. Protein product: CASKTVSTNEKLFF.